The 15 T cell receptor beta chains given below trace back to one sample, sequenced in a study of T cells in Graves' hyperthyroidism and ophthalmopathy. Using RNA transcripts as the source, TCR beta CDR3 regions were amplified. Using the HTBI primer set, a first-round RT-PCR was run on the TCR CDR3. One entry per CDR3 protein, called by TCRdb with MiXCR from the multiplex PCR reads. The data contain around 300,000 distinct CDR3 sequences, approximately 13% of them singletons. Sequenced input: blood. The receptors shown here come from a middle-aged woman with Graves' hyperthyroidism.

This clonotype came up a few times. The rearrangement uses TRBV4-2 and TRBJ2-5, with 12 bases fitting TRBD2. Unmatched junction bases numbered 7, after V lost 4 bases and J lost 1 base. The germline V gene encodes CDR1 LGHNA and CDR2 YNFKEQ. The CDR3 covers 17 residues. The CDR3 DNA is TGTGCCAGCAGCCCAGGACTAGCGGGGCCCCTCCAAGAGACCCAGTACTTC. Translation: CASSPGLAGPLQETQYF.

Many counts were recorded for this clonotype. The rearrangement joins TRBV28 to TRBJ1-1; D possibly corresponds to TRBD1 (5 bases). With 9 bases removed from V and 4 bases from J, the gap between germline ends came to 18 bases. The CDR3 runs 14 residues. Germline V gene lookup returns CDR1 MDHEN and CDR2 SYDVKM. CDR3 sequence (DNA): TGTGCCAGTGGTAGTGGGGGATTGGGCACTGAAGCTTTCTTT. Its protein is CASGSGGLGTEAFF. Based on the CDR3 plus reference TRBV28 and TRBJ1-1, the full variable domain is DVKVTQSSRYLVKRTGEKVFLECVQDMDHENMFWYRQDPGLGLRLIYFSYDVKMKEKGDIPEGYSVSREKKERFSLILESASTNQTSMYLCASGSGGLGTEAFFGQGTRLTVV.

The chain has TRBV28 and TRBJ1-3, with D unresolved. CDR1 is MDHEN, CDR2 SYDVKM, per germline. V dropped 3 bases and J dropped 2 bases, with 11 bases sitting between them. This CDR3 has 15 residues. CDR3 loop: CASSFGPVTGNTIYF. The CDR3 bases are TGTGCCAGCAGTTTTGGACCAGTAACTGGAAACACCATATATTTT.

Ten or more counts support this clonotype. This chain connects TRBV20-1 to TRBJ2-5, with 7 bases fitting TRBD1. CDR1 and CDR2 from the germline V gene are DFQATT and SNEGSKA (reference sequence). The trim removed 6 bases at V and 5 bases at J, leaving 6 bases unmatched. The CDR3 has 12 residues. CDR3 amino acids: CSANDREETQYF. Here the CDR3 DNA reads TGCAGTGCCAATGACAGGGAGGAGACCCAGTACTTC.

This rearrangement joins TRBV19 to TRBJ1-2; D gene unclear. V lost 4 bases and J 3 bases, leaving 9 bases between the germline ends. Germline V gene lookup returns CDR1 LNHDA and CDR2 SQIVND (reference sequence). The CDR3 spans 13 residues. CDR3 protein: CASSTDGDYGYTF. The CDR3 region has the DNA TGTGCCAGTAGTACCGACGGGGACTATGGCTACACCTTC.

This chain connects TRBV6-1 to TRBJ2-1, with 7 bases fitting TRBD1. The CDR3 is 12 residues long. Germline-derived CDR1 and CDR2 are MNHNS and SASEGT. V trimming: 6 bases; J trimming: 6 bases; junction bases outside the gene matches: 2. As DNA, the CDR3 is TGTGCCAGCAGAGCAGGGGGCAATGAGCAGTTCTTC. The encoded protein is CASRAGGNEQFF.

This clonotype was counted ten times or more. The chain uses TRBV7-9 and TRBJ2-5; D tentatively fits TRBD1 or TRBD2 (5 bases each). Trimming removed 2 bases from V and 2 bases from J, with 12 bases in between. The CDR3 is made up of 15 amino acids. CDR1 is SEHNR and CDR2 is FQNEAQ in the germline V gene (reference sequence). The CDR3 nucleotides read TGTGCCAGCAGCTTATTGGGACCCTGGCAAGAGACCCAGTACTTC. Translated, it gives CASSLLGPWQETQYF.

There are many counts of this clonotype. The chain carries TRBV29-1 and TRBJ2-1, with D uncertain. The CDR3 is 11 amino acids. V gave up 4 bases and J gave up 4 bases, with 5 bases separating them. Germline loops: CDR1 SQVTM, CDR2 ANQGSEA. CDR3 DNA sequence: TGCAGCGTTGGTGGTTACAATGAGCAGTTCTTC. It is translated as CSVGGYNEQFF.

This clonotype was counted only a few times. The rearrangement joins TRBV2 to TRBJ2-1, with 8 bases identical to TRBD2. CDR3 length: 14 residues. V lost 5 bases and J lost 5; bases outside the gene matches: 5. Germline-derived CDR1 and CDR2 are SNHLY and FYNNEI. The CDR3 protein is CASSYGREDNEQFF. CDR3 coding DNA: TGTGCCAGCAGTTACGGGAGGGAGGACAATGAGCAGTTCTTC.

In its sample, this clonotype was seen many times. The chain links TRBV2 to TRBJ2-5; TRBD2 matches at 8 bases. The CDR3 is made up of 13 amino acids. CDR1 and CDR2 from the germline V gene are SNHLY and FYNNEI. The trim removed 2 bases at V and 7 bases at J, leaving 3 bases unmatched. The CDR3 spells CASSESAGGTQYF. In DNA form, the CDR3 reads TGTGCCAGCAGTGAATCGGCGGGGGGGACCCAGTACTTC.

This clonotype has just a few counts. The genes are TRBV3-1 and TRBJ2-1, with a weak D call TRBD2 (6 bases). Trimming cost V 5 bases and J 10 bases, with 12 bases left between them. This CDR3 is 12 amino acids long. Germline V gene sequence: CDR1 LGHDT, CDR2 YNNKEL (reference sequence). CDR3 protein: CASSSASAEQFF. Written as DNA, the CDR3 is TGTGCCAGCAGCAGTGCTAGCGCCGAGCAGTTCTTC.

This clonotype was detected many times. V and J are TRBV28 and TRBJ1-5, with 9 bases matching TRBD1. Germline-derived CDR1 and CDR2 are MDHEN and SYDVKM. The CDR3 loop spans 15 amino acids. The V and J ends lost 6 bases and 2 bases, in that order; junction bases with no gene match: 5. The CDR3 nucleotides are TGTGCCAGCAGGCCACAGGGGGCGGGCAATCAGCCCCAGCATTTT. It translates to CASRPQGAGNQPQHF.

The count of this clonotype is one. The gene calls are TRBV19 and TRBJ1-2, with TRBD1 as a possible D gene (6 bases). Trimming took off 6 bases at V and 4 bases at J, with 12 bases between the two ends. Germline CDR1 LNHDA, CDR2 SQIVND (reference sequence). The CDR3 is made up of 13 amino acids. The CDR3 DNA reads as TGTGCCAGTAGCCTGGACAGAACCTATGGCTACACCTTC. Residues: CASSLDRTYGYTF.

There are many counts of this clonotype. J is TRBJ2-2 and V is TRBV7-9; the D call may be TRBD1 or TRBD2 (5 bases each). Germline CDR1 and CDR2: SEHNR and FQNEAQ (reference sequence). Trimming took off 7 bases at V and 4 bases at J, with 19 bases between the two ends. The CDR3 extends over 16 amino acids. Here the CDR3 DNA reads TGTGCCAGCACCTCCGACGGAGCGAGGGGCACCGGGGAGCTGTTTTTT. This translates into CASTSDGARGTGELFF.

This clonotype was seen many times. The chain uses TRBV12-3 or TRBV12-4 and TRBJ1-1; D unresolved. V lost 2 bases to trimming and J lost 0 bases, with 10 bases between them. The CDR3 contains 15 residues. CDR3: CASSLSSPVNTEAFF. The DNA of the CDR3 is TGTGCCAGCAGTTTAAGTTCGCCGGTGAACACTGAAGCTTTCTTT.